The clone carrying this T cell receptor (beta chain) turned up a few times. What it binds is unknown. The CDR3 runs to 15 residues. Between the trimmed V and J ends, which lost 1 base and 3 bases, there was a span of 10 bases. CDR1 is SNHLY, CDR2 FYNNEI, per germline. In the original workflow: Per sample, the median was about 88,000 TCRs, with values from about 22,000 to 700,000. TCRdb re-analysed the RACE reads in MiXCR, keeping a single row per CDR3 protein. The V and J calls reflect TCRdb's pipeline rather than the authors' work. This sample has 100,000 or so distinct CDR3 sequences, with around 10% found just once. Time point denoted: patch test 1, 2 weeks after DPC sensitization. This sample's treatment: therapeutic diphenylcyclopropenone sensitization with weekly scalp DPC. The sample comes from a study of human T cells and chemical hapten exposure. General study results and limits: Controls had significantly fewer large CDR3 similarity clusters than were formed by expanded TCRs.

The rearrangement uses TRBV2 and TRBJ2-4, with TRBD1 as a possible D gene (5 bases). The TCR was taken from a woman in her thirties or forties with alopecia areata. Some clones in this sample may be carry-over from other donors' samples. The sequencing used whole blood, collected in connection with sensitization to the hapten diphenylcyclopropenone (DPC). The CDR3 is CASSEEAGLKNIQYF. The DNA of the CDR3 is TGTGCCAGCAGTGAAGAGGCAGGGCTCAAAAACATTCAGTACTTC.